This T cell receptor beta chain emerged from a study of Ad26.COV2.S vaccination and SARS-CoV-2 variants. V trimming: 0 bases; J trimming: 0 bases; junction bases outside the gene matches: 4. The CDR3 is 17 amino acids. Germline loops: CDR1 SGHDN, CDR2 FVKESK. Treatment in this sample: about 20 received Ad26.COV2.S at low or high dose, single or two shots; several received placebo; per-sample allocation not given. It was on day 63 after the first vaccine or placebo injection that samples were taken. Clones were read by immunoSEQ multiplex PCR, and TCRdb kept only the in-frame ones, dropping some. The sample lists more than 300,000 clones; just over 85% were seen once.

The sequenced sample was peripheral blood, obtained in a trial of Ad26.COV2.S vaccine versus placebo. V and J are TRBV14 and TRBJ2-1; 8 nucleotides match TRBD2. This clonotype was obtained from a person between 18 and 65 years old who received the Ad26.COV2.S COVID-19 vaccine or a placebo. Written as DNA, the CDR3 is TGTGCCAGCAGCCAAGATGCTAGCGGGTTCTCCTACAATGAGCAGTTCTTC. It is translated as CASSQDASGFSYNEQFF.